These T cell receptor beta chains were read from a single sample in a study of cytomegalovirus exposure and HLA in healthy donors. The method was immunoSEQ multiplex PCR; TCRdb's version includes in-frame clones alone and lacks a portion of them. Of approximately 150,000 clones in the sample, about three quarters are singletons; the top ten hold about 4.5%. The sample consisted of PBMCs. The receptors derive from a young man in good health and CMV-seropositive. Both conserved end residues are part of each CDR3. D genes are given only for firm matches.

V,D,CDR3
TRBV30,.,CAWAGLYGYTF
TRBV25-1,TRBD1,CASSESGQGNQPQHF
TRBV5-1,TRBD1,CASSLAQGEATEAFF
TRBV6-1,.,CASSEGSGLNQPQHF
TRBV5-4,.,CASSLKHDSLYYGYTF
TRBV5-4,.,CASSLRTGNTLHF
TRBV11-2,TRBD2,CASSGGTSGVSSYNEQFF
TRBV9,TRBD2,CASSVWASGGEEYF
TRBV5-6,.,CASSLAGGVTEAFF
TRBV15,.,CATSREGAGPYGYTF
TRBV5-6,.,CASSFGMNTEAFF
TRBV5-1,TRBD2,CASSLALAGGPEQETQYF
TRBV20-1,.,CSASVGGTQYF
TRBV27,.,CASSLLANTGELFF
TRBV6-6,.,CASSLGGGNYGYTF
TRBV6-4,.,CASSEDSFNQPQHF
TRBV5-3,TRBD1,CARSPGTGVQPQHF
TRBV6-6,.,CASSYEGGATGELFF
TRBV18,.,CASSPQDTGNTIYF
TRBV19,.,CASFDKNTEAFF
TRBV12-5,TRBD1,CASGLVRVGGWKLFF
TRBV28,.,CASERAALAGELFF
TRBV4-1,.,CASSQNPSEGKRETQYF
TRBV29-1,.,CSVHNTNTEAFF
TRBV30,.,CAWSLAGDTQYF
TRBV5-4,TRBD2,CASSLISGREENIQYF
TRBV6-5,.,CASSYSRNTEAFF
TRBV11-3,.,CASSRGTSGSEAFF
TRBV27,TRBD1,CASSLRGGMNTEAFF
TRBV7-6,TRBD2,CASSSGTSGDTQYF
TRBV27,.,CAGTERENTEAFF
TRBV25-1,TRBD2,CASSDPEVGLAYTDTQYF
TRBV9,.,CASSARQARNTEAFF
TRBV27,TRBD1,CATGGQANTEAFF
TRBV5-1,.,CASSLDGTHTEAFF
TRBV5-4,.,CASSSDLEYNEQFF
TRBV7-2,.,CASSLGGETYNSPLHF
TRBV18,.,CASSLFPNRVKETQYF
TRBV5-1,TRBD1,CASSPGTGDYGYTF